One sample yielded the 30 T cell receptor beta chains listed below, sequenced in a study of blood T cell repertoires in COVID-19. TCRdb's copy holds only in-frame clones and misses some; the assay was immunoSEQ multiplex PCR. The top ten clones hold 0.95% to 1.3% of a sample with some 300,000 clones, 90% of them seen once. Specimen: peripheral blood. The receptors stem from a woman in her 40s with COVID-19, enrolled during active disease.

This chain joins TRBV18 and TRBJ2-2; D possibly corresponds to TRBD1 (5 bases). The CDR3 is 15 amino acids. CDR1 KGHSH and CDR2 LQKENI come from the germline V gene. Trimming shortened V by 8 bases and J by 0 bases, and 13 bases separated the two germline ends. CDR3 region: CASQTSGTNTGELFF. The CDR3 nucleotides are TGTGCCAGCCAAACCTCAGGGACGAACACCGGGGAGCTGTTTTTT.

About this clone: The sample has other DNA sequences that encode this CDR3 too. This sequence joins TRBV7-2 and TRBJ1-2; D gene unclear. Germline V gives CDR1 SGHTA, CDR2 FQGNSA. This CDR3 is 12 amino acids long. The V gene lost 5 bases and the J gene lost 5 bases, with 9 bases spanning the gap. The CDR3 bases are TGTGCCAGCAGCCTGCCGGGTTATGGCTACACCTTC. Protein: CASSLPGYGYTF.

CDR3: CAWRQGPRTEAFF. The CDR3 DNA reads as TGTGCCTGGAGGCAGGGGCCGAGGACTGAAGCTTTCTTT. The V gene is TRBV30, the J gene TRBJ1-1; TRBD1 is a possible D gene (6 bases). Trimming shortened V by 3 bases and J by 5 bases, and 13 bases separated the two germline ends. The length of the CDR3 is 13 residues. Germline assignment: CDR1 GTSNPN and CDR2 SVGIG (reference sequence).

The chain has TRBV19 and TRBJ2-1; no clear D. The CDR3 loop spans 15 amino acids. Germline V gene sequence: CDR1 LNHDA, CDR2 SQIVND (reference sequence). The ends were cut back, 1 base at V and 0 bases at J, with 7 bases in the middle. This CDR3 is CASSIVGLSYNEQFF. CDR3 sequence (DNA): TGTGCCAGTAGTATAGTGGGCCTCTCCTACAATGAGCAGTTCTTC.

The rearrangement uses TRBV5-4 and TRBJ2-5, with D maybe TRBD2 (6 bases). Trimming left V 6 bases short and J 5 bases short, with 17 bases between. CDR1 and CDR2 (germline): SGHNT, YYREEE (reference sequence). CDR3 size: 14 residues. CDR3 sequence: CASTSGLLGETQYF. The DNA for the CDR3 is TGTGCCAGCACCTCGGGACTTCTGGGGGAGACCCAGTACTTC.

This sequence joins TRBV11-3 and TRBJ1-3; D is undetermined. Trimming left V 5 bases short and J 0 bases short, with 5 bases between. Germline CDR1 reads SGHNT; CDR2 reads YENEEA. CDR3 length: 13 amino acids. CDR3 in amino acids: CASSPSSGNTIYF. The CDR3 nucleotides read TGTGCCAGCAGCCCGTCCTCTGGAAACACCATATATTTT.

The gene calls are TRBV6-6 and TRBJ2-5; 12 bases map to TRBD2. V lost 0 bases and J lost 7; bases outside the gene matches: 6. Germline V CDR1 and CDR2: MNHNY, SVGAGI (reference sequence). There are 16 residues in the CDR3. CDR3 in amino acids: CASSYSTSGRYGTQYF. Here the CDR3 DNA reads TGTGCCAGCAGTTACTCGACTAGCGGGAGATATGGGACCCAGTACTTC.

The rearrangement joins TRBV7-2 to TRBJ1-2; TRBD1 aligns across 8 bases. V was clipped by 5 bases and J by 6 bases; unmatched bases: 14. CDR3 length: 16 amino acids. Germline V gene lookup returns CDR1 SGHTA and CDR2 FQGNSA. The CDR3 sequence is CASSLPGAGGGDGYTF. CDR3 coding DNA: TGTGCCAGCAGCCTCCCCGGCGCAGGGGGCGGGGATGGCTACACCTTC.

CDR3 in amino acids: CSASPSRTVYGYTF. Written as DNA, the CDR3 is TGCAGTGCTAGTCCCTCGAGGACAGTCTATGGCTACACCTTC. The chain joins TRBV20-1 to TRBJ1-2, with a weak D call TRBD1 (6 bases). Germline V gives CDR1 DFQATT, CDR2 SNEGSKA (reference sequence). Trimming removed 3 bases at V and 4 bases at J, with 15 bases between. This CDR3 region has 14 residues.

This sequence joins TRBV5-8 and TRBJ2-2; 8 bases fit TRBD1. The trim removed 1 base at V and 4 bases at J, leaving 6 bases unmatched. This CDR3 has 16 amino acids. CDR1 is SGHTS and CDR2 is YDEGEE in the germline V gene. Here the CDR3 DNA reads TGTGCCAGCAGCTTGTTGCAGGGGGCCGGCACCGGGGAGCTGTTTTTT. This translates into CASSLLQGAGTGELFF.

The genes are TRBV29-1 and TRBJ1-4; D not resolved. TRBJ2-2 matches the DNA end more closely, so the J call is doubtful. The CDR3 length is 12 residues. CDR1 SQVTM and CDR2 ANQGSEA come from the germline V gene. DNA of the CDR3: TGCAGCGTTGAAGAGACCAGGGGGGAGCTGTTTTTT. It yields the protein CSVEETRGELFF.

The rearrangement links TRBV27 to TRBJ1-6; TRBD1 matches at 9 bases. The CDR3 is 15 amino acids. The germline V gene has CDR1 MNHEY and CDR2 SMNVEV (reference sequence). J was trimmed by 10 bases and V by 3 bases; bases with no gene match: 7. CDR3 coding DNA: TGTGCCAGCAGTTTTAGGACAGGGGCACACTCACCCCTCCACTTT. This encodes CASSFRTGAHSPLHF.

The chain is built from TRBV28 and TRBJ1-3; 7 nucleotides agree with TRBD1. CDR3 length equals 16 residues. Germline V gene sequence: CDR1 MDHEN, CDR2 SYDVKM. Germline trimming cut 6 bases from V and 0 bases from J; bases unmatched to any gene: 8. The CDR3 here is CASRPRGQNSGNTIYF. The DNA of the CDR3 is TGTGCCAGCAGACCCCGGGGACAGAACTCTGGAAACACCATATATTTT.

This sequence joins TRBV11-3 and TRBJ2-1; D is perhaps TRBD2 (5 bases). Trimming took off 5 bases at V and 7 bases at J, with 24 bases between the two ends. Germline-derived CDR1 and CDR2 are SGHNT and YENEEA. The CDR3 is 17 amino acids. This CDR3 reads CASSLEGGGIRGNEQFF. The DNA for the CDR3 is TGTGCCAGCAGCCTCGAAGGCGGAGGAATACGTGGGAATGAGCAGTTCTTC. Full variable domain (remainder filled in from reference TRBV11-3 and TRBJ2-1): EAGVVQSPRYKIIEKKQPVAFWCNPISGHNTLYWYLQNLGQGPELLIRYENEEAVDDSQLPKDRFSAERLKGVDSTLKIQPAELGDSAVYLCASSLEGGGIRGNEQFFGPGTRLTVL.

This clone was seen a single time. V usage is TRBV12-3 or TRBV12-4 and J usage is TRBJ1-5; possible D gene TRBD1, 5 bases. V lost 8 bases and J 5 bases, leaving 13 bases between the germline ends. The CDR3 runs to 13 residues. As DNA, the CDR3 is TGTGCCAGCTCTTCCGGCAGGGATCAGCCCCAGCATTTT. Protein product: CASSSGRDQPQHF.

The CDR3, as DNA: TGCAGCGTTGGGCAGGGCATTGGGACTGAAGCTTTCTTT. The encoded protein is CSVGQGIGTEAFF. This chain joins TRBV29-1 and TRBJ1-1; weak D call: TRBD1 (5 bases). Germline V CDR1 and CDR2: SQVTM, ANQGSEA. The germline V and J ends were trimmed by 4 bases and 5 bases, with 14 bases remaining between them. This CDR3 comprises 13 residues.

V usage is TRBV27 and J usage is TRBJ1-2, with D possibly being TRBD1 (5 bases). CDR1 is MNHEY, CDR2 SMNVEV, per germline (reference sequence). V lost 2 bases, J lost 2 bases, and 12 bases lay in between. The CDR3 is made up of 15 amino acids. The CDR3 nucleotides read TGTGCCAGCAGTTTACAGGGCGCGCGAAACTATGGCTACACCTTC. It specifies CASSLQGARNYGYTF.

The gene calls are TRBV27 and TRBJ2-1; TRBD2 matches 8 bases. Unmatched junction bases numbered 8, after V lost 7 bases and J lost 3 bases. CDR1 is MNHEY, CDR2 SMNVEV, per germline (reference sequence). The CDR3 spans 15 residues. DNA for the CDR3: TGTGCCAGCACTAGCGCGGGGGGTCTCTACAATGAGCAGTTCTTC. Translation gives CASTSAGGLYNEQFF.

The CDR3 region has the DNA TGTGCCAGCAGCCCCGCGGGAGATAGCAATCAGCCCCAGCATTTT. It codes for CASSPAGDSNQPQHF. V usage is TRBV7-2 and J usage is TRBJ1-5; D gene unclear. This CDR3 contains 15 residues. The V gene's germline CDR1 is SGHTA and CDR2 FQGNSA. V lost 5 bases to trimming and J lost 0 bases, with 11 bases between them.

The chain carries TRBV27 and TRBJ1-4; the D gene is possibly TRBD1 (6 bases). The germline V gene has CDR1 MNHEY and CDR2 SMNVEV (reference sequence). The CDR3 contains 16 residues. V lost 1 base, J lost 4 bases, and 13 bases lay in between. CDR3 bases: TGTGCCAGCAGTTTATGGGGGGGCGGGGGTAATGAAAAACTGTTTTTT. Translated: CASSLWGGGGNEKLFF. The full variable domain, completed using reference TRBV27 and TRBJ1-4, is EAQVTQNPRYLITVTGKKLTVTCSQNMNHEYMSWYRQDPGLGLRQIYYSMNVEVTDKGDVPEGYKVSRKEKRNFPLILESPSPNQTSLYFCASSLWGGGGNEKLFFGSGTQLSVL.

V gene TRBV5-1 combines with J gene TRBJ1-4; TRBD1 matches at 8 bases. Per the germline V gene, CDR1 is SGHRS and CDR2 is YFSETQ. The ends lost 3 bases at V and 3 bases at J; junction bases unmatched: 1. The CDR3 is made up of 14 amino acids. The CDR3 region has the DNA TGCGCCAGCAGCTCGGGACAGGCTAATGAAAAACTGTTTTTT. Encoded protein: CASSSGQANEKLFF.

The chain couples TRBV7-8 to TRBJ2-1; 9 nucleotides align to TRBD2. J gave up 7 bases and V 5 bases, and 12 bases lay outside the gene matches. The CDR3 sequence is 16 residues long. Germline CDR1 reads SGHVS; CDR2 reads FQNEAQ. The CDR3 DNA reads as TGTGCCAGCAGCCATACGGCGGGGGGGACTCTAAATGAGCAGTTCTTC. It is translated as CASSHTAGGTLNEQFF.

This chain joins TRBV5-1 and TRBJ2-1; 14 nucleotides agree with TRBD2. V was pared by 2 bases and J by 4 bases, with 5 bases of the junction left unmatched. Germline loops: CDR1 SGHRS, CDR2 YFSETQ. This CDR3 region has 17 residues. The DNA of the CDR3 is TGCGCCAGCAGCTTCGGGACTAGCGGGGGATCTTACAATGAGCAGTTCTTC. Translating gives CASSFGTSGGSYNEQFF. Complete variable domain (other parts from reference TRBV5-1 and TRBJ2-1): KAGVTQTPRYLIKTRGQQVTLSCSPISGHRSVSWYQQTPGQGLQFLFEYFSETQRNKGNFPGRFSGRQFSNSRSEMNVSTLELGDSALYLCASSFGTSGGSYNEQFFGPGTRLTVL.

V usage is TRBV28 and J usage is TRBJ1-5; 7 bases agree with TRBD1. The length of the CDR3 is 16 residues. CDR1 and CDR2 (germline): MDHEN, SYDVKM. V trimming: 6 bases; J trimming: 9 bases; junction bases outside the gene matches: 17. The CDR3 protein is CASSPWGQSGLSPQHF. The DNA of the CDR3 is TGTGCCAGCAGCCCTTGGGGACAGTCCGGATTGTCGCCCCAGCATTTT.

V usage is TRBV9 and J usage is TRBJ2-2; 7 nucleotides align to TRBD1. The V segment lost 0 bases and the J segment 6 bases; nucleotides outside the gene matches: 11. Germline values: CDR1 SGDLS, CDR2 YYNGEE. The CDR3 runs 17 residues. The CDR3 sequence is CASSVGNRGWGSGELFF. The CDR3 coding sequence is TGTGCCAGCAGCGTAGGGAACAGGGGATGGGGTTCCGGGGAGCTGTTTTTT.

The chain has TRBV5-6 and TRBJ1-4; D unclear. V was shortened by 3 bases and J by 8 bases, with 23 bases between the two germline ends. This CDR3 is 17 amino acids long. Germline loops: CDR1 SGHDT, CDR2 YYEEEE. The CDR3 DNA is TGTGCCAGCAGCTCTCGGCCGTCACCGGGTGTTGGAGAAAAACTGTTTTTT. Residues: CASSSRPSPGVGEKLFF.

The chain joins TRBV29-1 to TRBJ1-2, with TRBD1 identical over 10 bases. V shed 3 bases and J 12 bases; nucleotides not matched to a gene: 13. Per germline, CDR1 SQVTM and CDR2 ANQGSEA. The CDR3 is 14 amino acids. CDR3 coding DNA: TGCAGCGTTGATCCCAGACAGGGGGCTCCTGGAAACACCTTC. Encoded protein: CSVDPRQGAPGNTF. Looking up the rest from reference TRBV29-1 and TRBJ1-2 gives the full variable domain: SAVISQKPSRDICQRGTSLTIQCQVDSQVTMMFWYRQQPGQSLTLIATANQGSEATYESGFVIDKFPISRPNLTFSTLTVSNMSPEDSSIYLCSVDPRQGAPGNTFGSGTRLTVV.

The J gene is TRBJ2-2, the V gene TRBV6-5; possible D gene TRBD1, 6 bases. The germline V and J ends were trimmed by 0 bases and 1 base, with 9 bases remaining between them. This CDR3 has 16 residues. Germline CDR1 and CDR2: MNHEY and SVGAGI. The CDR3 here is CASSYSAGENTGELFF. As DNA, the CDR3 is TGTGCCAGCAGTTACTCGGCAGGGGAGAACACCGGGGAGCTGTTTTTT.

The V gene is TRBV5-1, the J gene TRBJ1-4; 9 bases map to TRBD1. The V gene's germline CDR1 is SGHRS and CDR2 YFSETQ. V gave up 7 bases and J gave up 6 bases; unmatched junction bases: 10. This CDR3 region has 15 residues. The DNA for the CDR3 is TGCGCCAGCCGCCCCCCGGGACAGGGCTATGAAAAACTGTTTTTT. It yields the protein CASRPPGQGYEKLFF.

This clone was seen a handful of times. The chain couples TRBV6-2 or TRBV6-3 to TRBJ1-1; 7 bases agree with TRBD1. V lost 5 bases to trimming and J lost 1 base; unmatched junction nucleotides: 4. Per germline, CDR1 MNHEY and CDR2 SVGEGT. The CDR3 runs 14 residues. This CDR3 is CASSRQGTNTEAFF. The CDR3 DNA reads as TGTGCCAGCAGTAGACAGGGAACGAACACTGAAGCTTTCTTT.